The 27 T cell receptor beta chains in this list originate from one sample, sequenced in a study of blood T cell repertoires in COVID-19 (dated by TCRdb to 2018 to 2020). The library relied on the immunoSEQ multiplex PCR assay. Here the immuneACCESS table is served through TCRdb, limited to in-frame sequences with V and J called. Missing clones are a known gap in these copies; in checked studies unresolved V genes cover under half, and the rest lacks a known reason. This sample comprises about 190,000 clones, around 91% of them detected only once. Approximately 0.64% of the sample rests with the top ten. The specimen sequenced was peripheral blood. The receptors here all came from a man aged 45-65 years with acute or convalescent COVID-19.

The chain employs TRBV27 and TRBJ1-1; D gene uncertain. The CDR3 has 13 amino acids. Germline lookup yields CDR1 MNHEY and CDR2 SMNVEV (reference sequence). Deletions cut 4 bases from V and 4 bases from J, with 10 bases between. CDR3 sequence: CASSSVEGTEAFF. CDR3 nucleotide sequence: TGTGCCAGCAGTTCGGTGGAGGGCACTGAAGCTTTCTTT.

V gene TRBV19 combines with J gene TRBJ2-2, with TRBD2 matching 9 bases. V shed 1 base and J 5 bases; nucleotides not matched to a gene: 14. Germline assignment: CDR1 LNHDA and CDR2 SQIVND (reference sequence). The CDR3 runs 19 residues. The CDR3 reads CASSIGELAGPTGTGELFF. The CDR3 coding sequence is TGTGCCAGTAGTATAGGAGAGCTAGCGGGACCTACGGGGACCGGGGAGCTGTTTTTT.

This chain connects TRBV18 to TRBJ2-3; D unclear. Per the germline V gene, CDR1 is KGHSH and CDR2 is LQKENI. The CDR3 has 16 amino acids. The V end lost 4 bases, the J end lost 0 bases, and 14 bases lay between the germline ends. CDR3 coding DNA: TGTGCCAGCTCACTTCAAAGTCAGGCTAGCACAGATACGCAGTATTTT. This translates into CASSLQSQASTDTQYF.

CDR3 coding DNA: TGTGCCAGCAGCCCCTCTCACCAGGGACTACGCACAGATACGCAGTATTTT. Its translation is CASSPSHQGLRTDTQYF. The chain joins TRBV9 to TRBJ2-3, with 7 bases identical to TRBD2. The CDR3 spans 17 residues. The V and J ends lost 4 bases and 1 base, in that order; junction bases with no gene match: 12. Germline values: CDR1 SGDLS, CDR2 YYNGEE.

The chain links TRBV28 to TRBJ1-5; 7 positions match TRBD1. With 5 bases clipped from V and 7 bases from J, the junction kept 11 bases outside the gene matches. This CDR3 has 15 amino acids. Germline V gene lookup returns CDR1 MDHEN and CDR2 SYDVKM. Here the CDR3 DNA reads TGTGCCAGCAGTCGACACTACAGGGGAAGGCAGCCCCAGCATTTT. Translating it yields CASSRHYRGRQPQHF.

The CDR3 DNA is TGTGCCAGCAGTTACTCGTATGCTACAGCCTACGAGCAGTACTTC. It yields the protein CASSYSYATAYEQYF. This chain joins TRBV6-5 and TRBJ2-7; D gene unclear. CDR1 is MNHEY, CDR2 SVGAGI, per germline. The ends were cut back, 0 bases at V and 2 bases at J, with 11 bases in the middle. The CDR3 runs to 15 residues.

This chain joins TRBV5-4 and TRBJ2-7; 9 nucleotides line up with TRBD1. The germline CDR1 and CDR2 sequences are SGHNT and YYREEE (reference sequence). CDR3 length: 16 amino acids. V shed 0 bases, J shed 4 bases, and the junction held 8 bases outside the gene matches. The CDR3 DNA reads TGTGCCAGCAGCTTGGGAGGTGGACAGGGGTTGTACGAGCAGTACTTC. It is translated as CASSLGGGQGLYEQYF.

V is TRBV19 and J is TRBJ2-1, with 8 bases matching TRBD1. The CDR3 is 14 residues long. J gave up 7 bases and V 4 bases, and 6 bases lay outside the gene matches. Germline V gene data show CDR1 as LNHDA and CDR2 as SQIVND (reference sequence). CDR3 coding DNA: TGTGCCAGTAGTAAGGACAGGGCAAATAATGAGCAGTTCTTC. Translating it yields CASSKDRANNEQFF.

The chain uses TRBV14 and TRBJ2-7; 8 nucleotides align to TRBD2. With 4 bases clipped from V and 2 bases from J, the junction kept 4 bases outside the gene matches. The CDR3 has 14 amino acids. The germline V gene encodes CDR1 SGHDN and CDR2 FVKESK. DNA for the CDR3: TGTGCCAGCAGCCGGACTAGCACCCCCTACGAGCAGTACTTC. Residues: CASSRTSTPYEQYF.

The chain combines TRBV3-1 (or the pseudogene TRBV3-2) with TRBJ1-1, with 7 positions matching TRBD1. The germline gives CDR1 LGHDT, CDR2 YNNKEL (reference sequence). This CDR3 is built from 14 residues. V trimming: 3 bases; J trimming: 4 bases; junction bases outside the gene matches: 5. The CDR3 sequence: CASSQHTGATEAFF. The CDR3 DNA is TGTGCCAGCAGCCAGCACACAGGGGCCACTGAAGCTTTCTTT.

In regard to this clone: The sample contains more than one DNA sequence encoding this CDR3. The chain couples TRBV11-2 to TRBJ2-7, with 8 bases identical to TRBD1. The junction had 6 bases not matched to a gene; V was cut back by 5 bases and J by 3 bases. The CDR3 extends over 14 amino acids. Germline CDR1 and CDR2: SGHAT and FQNNGV. The CDR3 region is CASSPRDRLYEQYF. The CDR3 nucleotides are TGTGCCAGCAGCCCACGGGACAGGCTCTACGAGCAGTACTTC.

This chain uses TRBV7-2 with TRBJ2-5, with TRBD2 matching 7 bases. Germline CDR1 and CDR2: SGHTA and FQGNSA. V shed 5 bases and J 3 bases; nucleotides not matched to a gene: 6. The CDR3 extends over 14 amino acids. The chain's CDR3 is CASSTRAGEETQYF. The CDR3 DNA reads TGTGCCAGCAGCACCAGGGCGGGGGAAGAGACCCAGTACTTC.

This clone was picked up a small number of times. This same CDR3 is encoded by further DNA sequences in the sample. The CDR3 region has the DNA TGCGCCAGCAGCACAGGACAAGAGCAGTACTTC. This sequence encodes CASSTGQEQYF. V is TRBV5-1 and J is TRBJ2-7, with TRBD1 as a possible D gene (5 bases). The V and J ends lost 4 bases and 7 bases respectively, with 9 bases between them. This CDR3 is 11 amino acids long. Germline values: CDR1 SGHRS, CDR2 YFSETQ.

The chain joins TRBV27 to TRBJ1-5; D is unclear. V was pared by 3 bases and J by 3 bases, with 12 bases between. The CDR3 has 15 amino acids. Germline assignment: CDR1 MNHEY and CDR2 SMNVEV (reference sequence). CDR3 DNA sequence: TGTGCCAGCAGTTTTTCCTGGCAGAACAATCAGCCCCAGCATTTT. Its protein product is CASSFSWQNNQPQHF.

V and J are TRBV5-4 and TRBJ1-6, with 8 bases lining up with TRBD1. The junction had 4 bases not matched to a gene; V was cut back by 4 bases and J by 7 bases. The CDR3 is 14 residues long. Germline V gene lookup returns CDR1 SGHNT and CDR2 YYREEE (reference sequence). In nucleotides, the CDR3 is TGTGCCAGCAGCATACAGGGGGAAAATTCACCCCTCCACTTT. This gives the protein CASSIQGENSPLHF.

This chain joins TRBV2 and TRBJ1-5; D not certain. The CDR3 is 13 residues long. Germline assignment: CDR1 SNHLY and CDR2 FYNNEI. V lost 3 bases and J lost 10, with 13 bases in between. Written as DNA, the CDR3 is TGTGCCAGCAGTGATTCGGGAACGCGACCCCAGCATTTT. Translation gives CASSDSGTRPQHF.

To note about this clone: Additional DNA sequences in this sample encode the identical CDR3. V and J are TRBV5-1 and TRBJ1-5; possibly TRBD1 for D (6 bases). The CDR3 is 15 amino acids. Trimming took 0 bases from V and 2 from J, leaving 9 bases between them. Germline V CDR1 and CDR2: SGHRS, YFSETQ. The CDR3, as DNA: TGCGCCAGCAGCTTGGAAGGGGGACGCAATCAGCCCCAGCATTTT. Amino acid sequence: CASSLEGGRNQPQHF.

The CDR3 here is CASSFGGGSGNTIYF. In DNA, the CDR3 is TGTGCCAGCAGTTTCGGGGGGGGCTCTGGAAACACCATATATTTT. The rearrangement uses TRBV28 and TRBJ1-3; a weak D match, TRBD1 (5 bases). The germline CDR1 and CDR2 sequences are MDHEN and SYDVKM. The length of the CDR3 is 15 residues. Trimming shortened V by 3 bases and J by 0 bases, and 9 bases separated the two germline ends.

The genes are TRBV30 and TRBJ2-6; no reliable D call. Trimming pared 8 bases from V and 2 bases from J, leaving 10 bases between. Germline CDR1 GTSNPN, CDR2 SVGIG (reference sequence). CDR3 size: 13 residues. This CDR3 is CARVGAGANVLTF. The CDR3 DNA reads as TGTGCCAGAGTAGGAGCTGGGGCCAACGTCCTGACTTTC.

The chain recombines TRBV14 with TRBJ1-2, with 10 bases matching TRBD1. This CDR3 spans 15 amino acids. J gave up 4 bases and V 5 bases, and 7 bases lay outside the gene matches. Germline V CDR1 and CDR2: SGHDN, FVKESK. The CDR3 DNA follows: TGTGCCAGCAGCAAGGGGACAGGGGAATTCTATGGCTACACCTTC. Its translation is CASSKGTGEFYGYTF.

This sequence joins TRBV6-6 and TRBJ2-7, with 8 positions matching TRBD2. The junction had 7 bases not matched to a gene; V was cut back by 8 bases and J by 1 base. Germline-derived CDR1 and CDR2 are MNHNY and SVGAGI (reference sequence). The CDR3 loop spans 14 amino acids. CDR3 sequence (DNA): TGTGCCAGCGGAGAGGCTAGCGGGTCCTACGAGCAGTACTTC. Encoded protein: CASGEASGSYEQYF.

This clone is a singleton in its sample. This sequence joins TRBV27 and TRBJ2-7, with D tentatively TRBD2 (7 bases). This CDR3 has 15 residues. V gave up 0 bases and J gave up 5 bases, with 14 bases separating them. Germline CDR1 reads MNHEY; CDR2 reads SMNVEV (reference sequence). DNA of the CDR3: TGTGCCAGCAGTTTATCCTGGGGGGGCAACGACGAGCAGTACTTC. This encodes CASSLSWGGNDEQYF.

This clone has just one count. This chain links TRBV11-2 with TRBJ1-3; the D gene is possibly TRBD1 (5 bases). The CDR3 contains 15 residues. The germline V gene has CDR1 SGHAT and CDR2 FQNNGV. The ends were cut back, 0 bases at V and 1 base at J, with 7 bases in the middle. CDR3 coding DNA: TGTGCCAGCAGCTTAGACCGGACATCTGGAAACACCATATATTTT. As protein: CASSLDRTSGNTIYF.

The rearrangement uses TRBV29-1 and TRBJ2-5, with 8 bases that match TRBD1. V was clipped by 3 bases and J by 5 bases; unmatched bases: 8. The CDR3 covers 14 residues. CDR1 and CDR2 from the germline V gene are SQVTM and ANQGSEA. The CDR3 here is CSVEWTGRRETQYF. The CDR3 coding sequence is TGCAGCGTTGAGTGGACAGGGAGGCGGGAGACCCAGTACTTC.

The chain uses TRBV5-1 and TRBJ2-7, with 11 bases matching TRBD1. The germline V gene encodes CDR1 SGHRS and CDR2 YFSETQ. The CDR3 is 14 amino acids. J was trimmed by 7 bases and V by 4 bases; bases with no gene match: 7. The CDR3 DNA is TGCGCCAGCAGCCTAGGACAGGGGGCTGATGAGCAGTACTTC. Translated, it gives CASSLGQGADEQYF.

V and J are TRBV20-1 and TRBJ2-5; D is uncertain. V was cut by 5 bases and J by 4 bases, with 8 bases left in between. The CDR3 loop spans 11 amino acids. Germline values: CDR1 DFQATT, CDR2 SNEGSKA (reference sequence). CDR3 in amino acids: CSAVRLETQYF. CDR3 DNA sequence: TGCAGTGCTGTCAGGTTAGAGACCCAGTACTTC.

V gene TRBV27 combines with J gene TRBJ2-7, with 7 positions matching TRBD2. The V gene's germline CDR1 is MNHEY and CDR2 SMNVEV (reference sequence). This CDR3 region has 15 residues. Trimming cost V 5 bases and J 3 bases; bases outside gene matches: 10. In DNA, the CDR3 is TGTGCCAGCAGTGCATCGACTAGCCGAGTCTACGAGCAGTACTTC. Residues: CASSASTSRVYEQYF.